This T cell receptor beta chain originates from a study of radiotherapy plus CTLA-4 blockade in lung cancer. Only in-frame clones appear in the TCRdb table, and some are missing; sequencing was by immunoSEQ multiplex PCR. The sample shows tens of thousands of clones, roughly 76% of them seen only once. Per the germline V gene, CDR1 is SGHVS and CDR2 is FQNEAQ. Trimming took off 6 bases at V and 1 base at J, with 12 bases between the two ends. The CDR3 consists of 14 residues. In its sample, this clone was seen a few times. This sequence joins TRBV7-8 and TRBJ1-1; the D gene is possibly TRBD1 (5 bases). This TCR was recovered from a human donor with non-small cell lung cancer who had stable disease on radiotherapy plus ipilimumab. Source: peripheral blood, taken from a patient treated with radiotherapy plus ipilimumab. For the CDR3, the DNA is TGTGCCAGCAGACTGACAGAGGCGAACACTGAAGCTTTCTTT. Translating gives CASRLTEANTEAFF.